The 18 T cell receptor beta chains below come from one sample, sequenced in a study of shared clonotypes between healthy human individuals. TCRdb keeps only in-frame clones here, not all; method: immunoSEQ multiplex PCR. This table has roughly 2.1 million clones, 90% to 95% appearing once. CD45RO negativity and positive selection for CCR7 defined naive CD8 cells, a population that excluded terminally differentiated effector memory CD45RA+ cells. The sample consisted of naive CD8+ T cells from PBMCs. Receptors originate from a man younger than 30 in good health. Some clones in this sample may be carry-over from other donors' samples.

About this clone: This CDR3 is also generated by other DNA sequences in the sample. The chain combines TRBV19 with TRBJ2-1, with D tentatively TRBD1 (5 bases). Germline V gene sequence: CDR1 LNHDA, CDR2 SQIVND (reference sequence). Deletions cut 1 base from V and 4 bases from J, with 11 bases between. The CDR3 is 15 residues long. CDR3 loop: CASSIVAGPYNEQFF. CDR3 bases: TGTGCCAGTAGTATAGTGGCAGGGCCGTACAATGAGCAGTTCTTC.

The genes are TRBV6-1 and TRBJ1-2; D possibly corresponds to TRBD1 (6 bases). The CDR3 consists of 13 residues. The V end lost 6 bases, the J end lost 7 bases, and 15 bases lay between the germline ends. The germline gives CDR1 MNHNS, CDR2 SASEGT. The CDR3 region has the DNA TGTGCCAGCAGGGAGAGGGGGGGAATTGGCTACACCTTC. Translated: CASRERGGIGYTF.

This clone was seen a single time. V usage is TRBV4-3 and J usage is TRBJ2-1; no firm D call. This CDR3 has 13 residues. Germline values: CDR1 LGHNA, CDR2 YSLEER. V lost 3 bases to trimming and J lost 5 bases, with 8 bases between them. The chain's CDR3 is CASSQARDNEQFF. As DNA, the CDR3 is TGCGCCAGCAGCCAGGCCCGGGACAATGAGCAGTTCTTC.

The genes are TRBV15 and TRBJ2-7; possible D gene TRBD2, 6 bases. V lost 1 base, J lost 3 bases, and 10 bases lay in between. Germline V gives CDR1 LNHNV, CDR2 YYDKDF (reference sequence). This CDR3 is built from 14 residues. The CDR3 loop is CATSRGAAGYEQYF. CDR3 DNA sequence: TGTGCCACCAGCAGAGGTGCAGCGGGCTACGAGCAGTACTTC.

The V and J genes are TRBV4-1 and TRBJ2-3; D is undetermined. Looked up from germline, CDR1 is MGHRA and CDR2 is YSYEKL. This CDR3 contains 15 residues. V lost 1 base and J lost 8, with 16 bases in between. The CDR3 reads CASSQVVVGLLTQYF. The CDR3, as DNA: TGCGCCAGCAGCCAAGTGGTAGTGGGGTTGCTTACGCAGTATTTT.

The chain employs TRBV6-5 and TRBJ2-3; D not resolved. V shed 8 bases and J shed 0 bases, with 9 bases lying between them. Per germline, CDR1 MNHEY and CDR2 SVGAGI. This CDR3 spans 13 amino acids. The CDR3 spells CASPMTSTDTQYF. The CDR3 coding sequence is TGTGCCAGCCCGATGACTAGCACAGATACGCAGTATTTT.

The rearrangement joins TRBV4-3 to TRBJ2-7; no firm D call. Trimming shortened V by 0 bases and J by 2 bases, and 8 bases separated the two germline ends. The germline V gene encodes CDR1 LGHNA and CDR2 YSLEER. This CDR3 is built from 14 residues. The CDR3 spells CASSQEWATYEQYF. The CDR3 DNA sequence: TGCGCCAGCAGCCAAGAGTGGGCTACCTACGAGCAGTACTTC.

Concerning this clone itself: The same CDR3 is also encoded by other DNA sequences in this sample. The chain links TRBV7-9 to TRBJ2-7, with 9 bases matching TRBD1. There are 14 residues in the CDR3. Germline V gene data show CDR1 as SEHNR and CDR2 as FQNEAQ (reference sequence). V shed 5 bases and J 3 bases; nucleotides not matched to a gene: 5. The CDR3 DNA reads TGTGCCAGCAGCCCACGGACAGGGGTCTACGAGCAGTACTTC. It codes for CASSPRTGVYEQYF.

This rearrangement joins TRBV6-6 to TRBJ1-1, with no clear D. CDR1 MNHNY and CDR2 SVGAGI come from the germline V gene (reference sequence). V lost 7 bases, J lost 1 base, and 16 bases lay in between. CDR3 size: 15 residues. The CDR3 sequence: CASINWVAANTEAFF. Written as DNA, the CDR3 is TGTGCCAGCATTAACTGGGTAGCGGCGAACACTGAAGCTTTCTTT.

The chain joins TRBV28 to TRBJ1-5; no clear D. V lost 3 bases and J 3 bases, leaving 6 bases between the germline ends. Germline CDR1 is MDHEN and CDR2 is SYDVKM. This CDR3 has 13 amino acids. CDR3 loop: CASSFVDNQPQHF. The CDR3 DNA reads TGTGCCAGCAGTTTTGTAGACAATCAGCCCCAGCATTTT.

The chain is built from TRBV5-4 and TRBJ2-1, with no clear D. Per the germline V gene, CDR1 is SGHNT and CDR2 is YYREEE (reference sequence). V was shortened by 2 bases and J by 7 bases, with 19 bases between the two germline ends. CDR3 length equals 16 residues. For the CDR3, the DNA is TGTGCCAGCAGCTTAAGAGGCGAGAACAAGATTAATGAGCAGTTCTTC. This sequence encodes CASSLRGENKINEQFF.

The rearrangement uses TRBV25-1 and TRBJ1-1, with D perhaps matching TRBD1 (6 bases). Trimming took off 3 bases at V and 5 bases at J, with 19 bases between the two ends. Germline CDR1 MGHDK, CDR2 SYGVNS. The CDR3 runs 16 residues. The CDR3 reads CASSDSPGVTRTEAFF. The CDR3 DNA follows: TGTGCCAGCAGTGACAGTCCAGGGGTGACTAGGACTGAAGCTTTCTTT.

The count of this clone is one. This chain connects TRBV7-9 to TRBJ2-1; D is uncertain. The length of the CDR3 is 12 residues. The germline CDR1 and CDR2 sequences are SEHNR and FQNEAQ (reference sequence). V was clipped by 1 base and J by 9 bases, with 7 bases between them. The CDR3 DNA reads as TGTGCCAGCAGCTTAGGACCCCCTGAGCAGTTCTTC. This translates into CASSLGPPEQFF. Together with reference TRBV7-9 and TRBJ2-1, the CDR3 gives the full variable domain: DTGVSQNPRHKITKRGQNVTFRCDPISEHNRLYWYRQTLGQGPEFLTYFQNEAQLEKSRLLSDRFSAERPKGSFSTLEIQRTEQGDSAMYLCASSLGPPEQFFGPGTRLTVL.

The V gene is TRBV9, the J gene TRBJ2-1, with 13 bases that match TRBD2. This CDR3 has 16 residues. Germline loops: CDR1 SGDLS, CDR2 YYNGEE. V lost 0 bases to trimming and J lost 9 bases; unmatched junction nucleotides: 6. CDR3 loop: CASSVDWTSGRSEQFF. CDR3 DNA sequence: TGTGCCAGCAGCGTAGATTGGACTAGCGGGAGAAGTGAGCAGTTCTTC.

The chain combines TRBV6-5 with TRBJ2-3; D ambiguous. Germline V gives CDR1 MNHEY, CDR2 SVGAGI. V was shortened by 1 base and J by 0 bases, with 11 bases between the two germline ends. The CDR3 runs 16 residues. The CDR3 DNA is TGTGCCAGCAGTTACTGGGCCGGAGAGAGCACAGATACGCAGTATTTT. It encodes CASSYWAGESTDTQYF.

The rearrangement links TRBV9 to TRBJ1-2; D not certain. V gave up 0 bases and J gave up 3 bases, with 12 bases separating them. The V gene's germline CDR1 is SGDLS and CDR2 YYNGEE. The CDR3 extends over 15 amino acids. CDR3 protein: CASSVEVGTHYGYTF. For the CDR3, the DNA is TGTGCCAGCAGCGTAGAGGTGGGCACTCACTATGGCTACACCTTC. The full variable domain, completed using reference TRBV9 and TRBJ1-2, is DSGVTQTPKHLITATGQRVTLRCSPRSGDLSVYWYQQSLDQGLQFLIQYYNGEERAKGNILERFSAQQFPDLHSELNLSSLELGDSALYFCASSVEVGTHYGYTFGSGTRLTVV.

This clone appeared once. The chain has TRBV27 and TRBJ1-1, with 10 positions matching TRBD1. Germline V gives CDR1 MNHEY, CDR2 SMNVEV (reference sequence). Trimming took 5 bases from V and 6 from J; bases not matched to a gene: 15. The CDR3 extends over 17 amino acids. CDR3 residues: CASSVGPGQGMHPEAFF. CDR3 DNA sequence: TGTGCCAGCAGTGTGGGACCGGGACAGGGGATGCACCCTGAAGCTTTCTTT.

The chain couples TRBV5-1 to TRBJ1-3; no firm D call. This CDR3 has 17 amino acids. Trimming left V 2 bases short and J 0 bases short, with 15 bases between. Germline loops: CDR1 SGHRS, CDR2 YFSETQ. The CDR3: CASSFNRAKDSGNTIYF. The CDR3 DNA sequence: TGCGCCAGCAGCTTTAATCGGGCGAAAGACTCTGGAAACACCATATATTTT. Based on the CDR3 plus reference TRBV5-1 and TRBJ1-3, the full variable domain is KAGVTQTPRYLIKTRGQQVTLSCSPISGHRSVSWYQQTPGQGLQFLFEYFSETQRNKGNFPGRFSGRQFSNSRSEMNVSTLELGDSALYLCASSFNRAKDSGNTIYFGEGSWLTVV.